This entry lists 3 T cell receptor beta chains sequenced from one sample in a study of T cell repertoires in cytomegalovirus infection. Their cognate antigens are unknown. TCRdb redid the calling of the reads with MiXCR, one entry per CDR3 protein. This table has about 60,000 distinct CDR3 sequences, about 18% appearing once. The sequenced sample was CD8+ T cells from cultured PBMCs, obtained from culture after CMV antigen stimulation. The receptors stem from a human donor in good health (CMV status not recorded). Some clones in this sample may be carry-over from other donors' samples.

The chain is built from TRBV2 and TRBJ2-7, with TRBD1 as a possible D gene (5 bases). From germline, CDR1 is SNHLY and CDR2 FYNNEI. With 7 bases removed from V and 3 bases from J, the gap between germline ends came to 10 bases. CDR3 length: 12 amino acids. CDR3 in DNA: TGTGCCAGCATGGACAATTACTACGAGCAGTACTTC. This translates into CASMDNYYEQYF.

The chain carries TRBV7-8 and TRBJ1-2, with TRBD1 as a possible D gene (5 bases). Trimming removed 2 bases at V and 2 bases at J, with 18 bases between. This CDR3 spans 17 amino acids. CDR1 and CDR2 (germline): SGHVS, FQNEAQ. CDR3 nucleotide sequence: TGTGCCAGCAGCTTACGACAGACGAACAGTCAAAACTATGGCTACACCTTC. Translated, it gives CASSLRQTNSQNYGYTF.

The V call is TRBV19, the J call TRBJ1-6; D ambiguous. The germline V and J ends were trimmed by 8 bases and 5 bases, with 13 bases remaining between them. Germline lookup yields CDR1 LNHDA and CDR2 SQIVND (reference sequence). The CDR3 sequence is 14 residues long. In DNA, the CDR3 is TGTGCCAGTGAAAGAAGCACCAATAATTCACCCCTCCACTTT. Translation gives CASERSTNNSPLHF.